Following are 10 T cell receptor beta chains from one sample sequenced in a study of T cell repertoires in cytomegalovirus infection. TCRdb reprocessed the reads with MiXCR, giving one entry per CDR3 protein. This sample has 8,000 or so distinct CDR3 sequences, with around 50% found just once. These TCRs are of unknown antigen specificity. The material sequenced was PBMCs, sequenced either directly or after in vitro stimulation (not recorded which). The receptors shown here come from a human donor in good health (CMV status not recorded). Some clones in this sample may be carry-over from other donors' samples.

This chain joins TRBV10-3 and TRBJ2-1; perhaps D is TRBD1 or TRBD2 (5 bases each). V dropped 10 bases and J dropped 4 bases, with 35 bases sitting between them. Looked up from germline, CDR1 is ENHRY and CDR2 is SYGVKD. The CDR3 extends over 20 amino acids. CDR3 amino acids: CATYPTTVSFHQGEYNEQFF. The CDR3 nucleotides are TGTGCCACCTACCCCACCACTGTATCTTTTCATCAAGGGGAGTACAATGAGCAGTTCTTC.

For this clonotype: In this CDR3 the conserved last residue, phenylalanine or tryptophan, is missing, so a read error is likely. The chain combines TRBV27 with TRBJ1-5; D is uncertain. The CDR3 length is 11 residues. CDR1 and CDR2 (germline): MNHEY, SMNVEV (reference sequence). The CDR3 DNA follows: TGTGACAGCACTGTTCATCAACCCCAGCATGGT. Translating it yields CDSTVHQPQHG.

In its sample, this clonotype was seen many times. The chain joins TRBV5-1 to TRBJ2-3; the match to TRBD2 covers 8 bases. There are 16 residues in the CDR3. Losses at the gene ends were 2 bases for V and 4 bases for J; bases not matched to a gene: 9. The germline CDR1 and CDR2 sequences are SGHRS and YFSETQ. The CDR3 spells CASSFYSGEIPDTQYF. For the CDR3, the DNA is TGCGCCAGCAGCTTCTATAGCGGGGAGATACCAGATACGCAGTATTTT.

This clonotype is medium-sized in the sample. DNA of the CDR3: TGTGCCAGCAGCTGGGACACCCCTGGCGACGAGCAGTACTTC. It yields the protein CASSWDTPGDEQYF. This chain links TRBV7-8 with TRBJ2-7; tentative D call: TRBD1 (6 bases). Trimming took 4 bases from V and 5 from J, leaving 15 bases between them. In germline, CDR1 is SGHVS, CDR2 FQNEAQ. The CDR3 is 14 residues long.

Note on this clonotype: A junction end diverges from the germline sequence, so it may reflect a read error. The chain recombines TRBV5-5 with TRBJ1-2, with 8 bases identical to TRBD1. Germline V CDR1 and CDR2: SGHKS, YYEKEE (reference sequence). The CDR3 totals 12 residues. CDR3 nucleotide sequence: TGTTCCAGCACCTGGACAGGGTTTTTCTACACCTTC. This gives the protein CSSTWTGFFYTF.

The chain joins TRBV7-2 to TRBJ1-2, with 7 bases fitting TRBD1. The trim removed 1 base at V and 7 bases at J, leaving 21 bases unmatched. The CDR3 sequence is 19 residues long. Germline V CDR1 and CDR2: SGHTA, FQGNSA. CDR3 residues: CASSLGDCTPTGFCSGYTF. Written as DNA, the CDR3 is TGTGCCAGCAGCTTAGGGGACTGCACTCCGACAGGGTTTTGTAGTGGCTACACCTTC.

The rearrangement links TRBV12-3 or TRBV12-4 to TRBJ2-1; D gene ambiguous. The ends were cut back, 6 bases at V and 1 base at J, with 28 bases in the middle. The CDR3 is made up of 20 amino acids. This chain's CDR3 is CASSSLSLLGLERSYNEQFF. The DNA of the CDR3 is TGTGCCAGCAGCTCCCTAAGCCTCCTTGGTTTAGAAAGGTCCTACAATGAGCAGTTCTTC.

With respect to this clonotype: Without the conserved terminal phenylalanine or tryptophan, this CDR3 likely stems from a read error. The DNA is left out, because the CDR3 cannot be placed on it with certainty; the CDR3 is given as TCRdb lists it. This chain joins TRBV27 and TRBJ1-2. Germline V gives CDR1 MNHEY, CDR2 SMNVEV (reference sequence). From its first to its last residue, the CDR3 has 15 amino acids. CDR3: CASSSNQEHNYGYTL.

This rearrangement joins TRBV6-1 to TRBJ1-6; no definite D call. Germline assignment: CDR1 MNHNS and CDR2 SASEGT. The V and J ends lost 6 bases and 10 bases respectively, with 13 bases between them. CDR3 length equals 13 residues. CDR3 coding DNA: TGTGCCAGCAGCGGCAGCCATCTGTCACCCCTCCACTTT. Amino acids: CASSGSHLSPLHF.

A note on this clonotype: The CDR3 does not close with the conserved phenylalanine or tryptophan, likely indicating a read error. The DNA is left out, because the CDR3 cannot be placed on it with certainty; the CDR3 is given as TCRdb lists it. The rearrangement joins TRBV7-4 to TRBJ2-1. CDR1 is SGHVT, CDR2 SQSDAQ, per germline. The CDR3 is 16 residues long, ends included. Here the CDR3 reads CASSLLAVSTYNEQLL.